This T cell receptor beta chain is drawn from a study of cytomegalovirus exposure and HLA in healthy donors. There are 12 residues in the CDR3. Looked up from germline, CDR1 is MNHEY and CDR2 is SVGAGI. Trimming removed 10 bases from V and 13 bases from J, with 22 bases in between. General observations from the study: Being productive about 90% or about 30% of the time was typical of most TCR beta V segments in an earlier analysis. In vitro work confirmed that a few CMV-associated chains recognize CMV antigens.

PCR amplification relied on 60 Vbeta primers (plus 13 Jbeta primers). In the original analysis: Roughly 10 million shared chains were among around 78 million unique TCR beta chains counted in a later analysis. Using immunoSEQ multiplex PCR, the repertoire was profiled, and TCRdb retains in-frame clones only, with some absent. V and J calls and clone size are those listed in that table; D and trimming were worked out from the DNA. Counted here are roughly 220,000 clones, 65% to 85% occurring once; the ten biggest clones make up 2.5% to 3%. This clone showed up just once. Its antigen remains unknown. The clonotype comes from a man in his thirties or forties in good health and CMV-seronegative. The V gene is TRBV6-5, the J gene TRBJ1-1, with TRBD1 as a possible D gene (5 bases). Source material: PBMCs. CDR3 nucleotides: TGTGCCACTAGGGACTCCCGTCACTATTGTTTCTTT. Its translation: CATRDSRHYCFF.